The 10 T cell receptor beta chains reported below all come from one sample, sequenced in a study of T cell responses to AZD1222 COVID-19 vaccine. Some clones are missing from TCRdb's copy, which holds only in-frame ones; the method was immunoSEQ multiplex PCR. The sample yields 150,000 to 160,000 clones, 87% seen once. Specimen: peripheral blood, collected 28 days after the second AZD1222 dose. These receptors were collected from an adult who received the AZD1222 COVID-19 vaccine.

Details on this clone: Other nucleotide sequences from this sample produce the same CDR3. This CDR3 reads CASSLSSGSTGELFF. CDR3 sequence (DNA): TGCGCCAGCAGCTTGTCGTCTGGAAGCACCGGGGAGCTGTTTTTT. This chain uses TRBV5-1 with TRBJ2-2; D gene ambiguous. Trimming left V 1 base short and J 4 bases short, with 11 bases between. The CDR3 is 15 residues long. Germline V gene sequence: CDR1 SGHRS, CDR2 YFSETQ. The full variable domain, with the rest looked up from reference TRBV5-1 and TRBJ2-2, is KAGVTQTPRYLIKTRGQQVTLSCSPISGHRSVSWYQQTPGQGLQFLFEYFSETQRNKGNFPGRFSGRQFSNSRSEMNVSTLELGDSALYLCASSLSSGSTGELFFGEGSRLTVL.

The chain uses TRBV7-2 and TRBJ2-2; unclear D gene. Germline V gives CDR1 SGHTA, CDR2 FQGNSA. The CDR3 is made up of 15 amino acids. The V gene lost 7 bases and the J gene lost 5 bases, with 17 bases spanning the gap. The CDR3 protein is CASTAADFGTGELFF. The CDR3 DNA follows: TGTGCCAGCACCGCCGCGGATTTCGGGACCGGGGAGCTGTTTTTT.

This clone was observed a single time. V and J are TRBV19 and TRBJ2-1; 10 bases fit TRBD2. Per the germline V gene, CDR1 is LNHDA and CDR2 is SQIVND (reference sequence). CDR3 length equals 17 residues. V lost 7 bases, J lost 4 bases, and 13 bases stayed unmatched. CDR3 amino acids: CASTPWAGLAAYNEQFF. Here the CDR3 DNA reads TGTGCCAGTACCCCTTGGGCTGGACTAGCGGCTTACAATGAGCAGTTCTTC. Looking up the rest from reference TRBV19 and TRBJ2-1 gives the full variable domain: DGGITQSPKYLFRKEGQNVTLSCEQNLNHDAMYWYRQDPGQGLRLIYYSQIVNDFQKGDIAEGYSVSREKKESFPLTVTSAQKNPTAFYLCASTPWAGLAAYNEQFFGPGTRLTVL.

This clone was seen more than once but under ten times. This chain joins TRBV19 and TRBJ1-1, with D uncertain. The germline V gene has CDR1 LNHDA and CDR2 SQIVND (reference sequence). The length of the CDR3 is 16 residues. The V end was cut by 3 bases, the J end by 5 bases, with 19 bases between. The CDR3 nucleotides are TGTGCCAGTAGTATTTGGAGGGCAACGCACGGGACTGAAGCTTTCTTT. It encodes CASSIWRATHGTEAFF. Based on the CDR3 plus reference TRBV19 and TRBJ1-1, the full variable domain is DGGITQSPKYLFRKEGQNVTLSCEQNLNHDAMYWYRQDPGQGLRLIYYSQIVNDFQKGDIAEGYSVSREKKESFPLTVTSAQKNPTAFYLCASSIWRATHGTEAFFGQGTRLTVV.

V is TRBV14 and J is TRBJ1-6; 9 bases map to TRBD1. CDR1 and CDR2 from the germline V gene are SGHDN and FVKESK. The ends lost 4 bases at V and 6 bases at J; junction bases unmatched: 19. The CDR3 is 20 amino acids. The CDR3 spells CASSPTHRDRARVVNSPLHF. The CDR3 coding sequence is TGTGCCAGCAGCCCAACTCACCGGGACAGGGCACGTGTCGTTAATTCACCCCTCCACTTT.

The chain is built from TRBV7-9 and TRBJ1-3, with D possibly being TRBD1 (6 bases). The V end lost 3 bases, the J end lost 2 bases, and 20 bases lay between the germline ends. CDR1 is SEHNR and CDR2 is FQNEAQ in the germline V gene (reference sequence). CDR3 size: 18 residues. This chain's CDR3 is CASSLSANRDFTGNTIYF. As DNA, the CDR3 is TGTGCCAGCAGCTTGTCGGCCAACAGGGATTTCACTGGAAACACCATATATTTT.

The rearrangement links TRBV7-2 to TRBJ2-1; 13 bases match TRBD2. From germline, CDR1 is SGHTA and CDR2 FQGNSA. V lost 0 bases and J lost 6; bases outside the gene matches: 8. The length of the CDR3 is 18 residues. The CDR3 DNA follows: TGTGCCAGCAGCTTAGCTTGGCTCGGACTAGCGGGAGTCAATGAGCAGTTCTTC. Its translation: CASSLAWLGLAGVNEQFF.

The J gene is TRBJ2-7, the V gene TRBV28; possible D gene TRBD1, 6 bases. The CDR3 has 14 amino acids. The V gene's germline CDR1 is MDHEN and CDR2 SYDVKM. V gave up 5 bases and J gave up 1 base, with 12 bases separating them. CDR3 in amino acids: CASSGFQGSYEQYF. In nucleotides, the CDR3 is TGTGCCAGCAGTGGTTTCCAGGGGTCCTACGAGCAGTACTTC.

The chain joins TRBV18 to TRBJ2-7, with D possibly TRBD1 on 5 matching bases. From germline, CDR1 is KGHSH and CDR2 LQKENI. Trimming took 2 bases from V and 12 from J, leaving 14 bases between them. The CDR3 has 12 residues. This CDR3 reads CASSPGREFPYF. The CDR3 DNA reads TGTGCCAGCTCACCAGGCAGGGAATTTCCGTACTTC.

The gene calls are TRBV19 and TRBJ2-2, with D hard to call. Germline loops: CDR1 LNHDA, CDR2 SQIVND (reference sequence). The CDR3 has 13 residues. DNA for the CDR3: TGTGCTACCGGGCCCGGATACACCGGGGAGCTGTTTTTT. Its translation is CATGPGYTGELFF.